These 5 T cell receptor beta chains were all obtained from the same sample, sequenced in a study of cytomegalovirus exposure and HLA in healthy donors. Both 60 Vbeta primers and 13 Jbeta primers went into the PCR. Produced via immunoSEQ multiplex PCR; TCRdb's table is partial and in-frame only. Seen here are over 55,000 clones, 80% observed once, and the top ten hold under 7%. The sample comprised PBMCs. These receptors were obtained from a male donor in good health and CMV-seronegative.

V is TRBV19 and J is TRBJ2-7; D is perhaps TRBD1 (6 bases). The CDR3 runs 14 residues. Between the trimmed V and J ends, which lost 7 bases and 0 bases, there was a span of 13 bases. Germline V lookup: CDR1 LNHDA, CDR2 SQIVND (reference sequence). DNA of the CDR3: TGTGCCAGTATGTCGGGACATTCCTCCTACGAGCAGTACTTC. Protein product: CASMSGHSSYEQYF.

The rearrangement uses TRBV9 and TRBJ2-2; 8 positions agree with TRBD1. This CDR3 contains 15 residues. Germline loops: CDR1 SGDLS, CDR2 YYNGEE. J lost 4 bases, V lost 2 bases, and 4 bases had no gene match. The DNA of the CDR3 is TGTGCCAGCAGCGTGACAGGGGAACCCACCGGGGAGCTGTTTTTT. Translating gives CASSVTGEPTGELFF. The complete variable domain, with remaining parts taken from reference TRBV9 and TRBJ2-2, reads DSGVTQTPKHLITATGQRVTLRCSPRSGDLSVYWYQQSLDQGLQFLIQYYNGEERAKGNILERFSAQQFPDLHSELNLSSLELGDSALYFCASSVTGEPTGELFFGEGSRLTVL.

The V and J genes are TRBV7-6 and TRBJ2-5; a possible D gene is TRBD2 (6 bases). In germline, CDR1 is SGHVS, CDR2 FNYEAQ. The V and J ends lost 5 bases and 4 bases respectively, with 17 bases between them. This CDR3 comprises 15 residues. The CDR3 DNA sequence: TGTGCCAGCAGCGACCTTGCGGGGTTAGTAGAGACCCAGTACTTC. Amino acids: CASSDLAGLVETQYF.

The chain links TRBV11-1 to TRBJ2-5; TRBD1 matches at 8 bases. Trimming removed 6 bases from V and 4 bases from J; junction bases left unmatched: 4. The CDR3 sequence is 13 residues long. The germline gives CDR1 SGHAT, CDR2 FQDESV (reference sequence). DNA of the CDR3: TGTGCCAGCAGTCGCGACAGGGGAGAGACCCAGTACTTC. Its protein is CASSRDRGETQYF. Complete variable domain (other parts from reference TRBV11-1 and TRBJ2-5): EAEVAQSPRYKITEKSQAVAFWCDPISGHATLYWYRQILGQGPELLVQFQDESVVDDSQLPKDRFSAERLKGVDSTLKIQPAELGDSAMYLCASSRDRGETQYFGPGTRLLVL.

This chain joins TRBV7-2 and TRBJ1-1, with 7 positions matching TRBD1. With V trimmed by 2 bases and J by 1 base, 4 bases remained unmatched. Germline lookup yields CDR1 SGHTA and CDR2 FQGNSA. CDR3 length: 15 residues. In DNA form, the CDR3 reads TGTGCCAGCAGCTTACTCGGGACAGAGAACACTGAAGCTTTCTTT. Protein product: CASSLLGTENTEAFF.